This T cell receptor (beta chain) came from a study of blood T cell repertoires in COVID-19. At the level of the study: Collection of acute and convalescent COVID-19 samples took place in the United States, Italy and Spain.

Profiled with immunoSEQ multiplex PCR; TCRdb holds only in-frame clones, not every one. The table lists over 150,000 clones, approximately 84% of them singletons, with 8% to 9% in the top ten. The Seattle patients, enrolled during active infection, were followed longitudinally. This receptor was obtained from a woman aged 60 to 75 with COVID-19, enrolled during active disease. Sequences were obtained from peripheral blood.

The CDR3 loop reads CASRRQGNQPQHF. Here the CDR3 DNA reads TGTGCCAGCAGGAGACAGGGCAATCAGCCCCAGCATTTT. V gene TRBV6-5 combines with J gene TRBJ1-5; possible D gene TRBD1, 6 bases. From germline, CDR1 is MNHEY and CDR2 SVGAGI. This CDR3 is built from 13 residues. Trimming stripped 6 bases from V and 2 bases from J, with 8 bases between.